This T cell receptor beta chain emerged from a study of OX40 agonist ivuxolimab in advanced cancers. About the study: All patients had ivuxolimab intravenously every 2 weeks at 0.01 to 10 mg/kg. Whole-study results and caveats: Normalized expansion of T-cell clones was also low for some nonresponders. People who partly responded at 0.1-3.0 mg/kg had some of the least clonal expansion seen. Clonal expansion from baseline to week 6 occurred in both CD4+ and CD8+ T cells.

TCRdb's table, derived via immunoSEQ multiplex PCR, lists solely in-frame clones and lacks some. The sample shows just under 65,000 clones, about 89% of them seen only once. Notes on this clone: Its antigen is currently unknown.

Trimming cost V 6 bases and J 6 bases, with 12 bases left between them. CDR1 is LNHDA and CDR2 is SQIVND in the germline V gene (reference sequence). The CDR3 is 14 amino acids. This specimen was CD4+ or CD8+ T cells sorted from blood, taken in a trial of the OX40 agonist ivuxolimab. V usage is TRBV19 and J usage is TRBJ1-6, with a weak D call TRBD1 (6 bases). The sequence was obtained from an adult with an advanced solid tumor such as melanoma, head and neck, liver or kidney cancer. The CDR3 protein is CASSPQGPNSPLHF. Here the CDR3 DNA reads TGTGCCAGTAGCCCACAGGGCCCTAATTCACCCCTCCACTTT. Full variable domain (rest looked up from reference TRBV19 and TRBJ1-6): DGGITQSPKYLFRKEGQNVTLSCEQNLNHDAMYWYRQDPGQGLRLIYYSQIVNDFQKGDIAEGYSVSREKKESFPLTVTSAQKNPTAFYLCASSPQGPNSPLHFGNGTRLTVT.